This T cell receptor (beta chain) is from a study of cytomegalovirus exposure and HLA in healthy donors. Whole-study findings and limits: Per published reports, the classifier diagnosed cytomegalovirus status with high specificity and sensitivity.

The germline CDR1 and CDR2 sequences are KGHSH and LQKENI. This CDR3 is built from 16 residues. The V segment lost 0 bases and the J segment 1 base; nucleotides outside the gene matches: 4. A remark on this clone: Antigen: not known.

PCR employed 60 Vbeta and 13 Jbeta primers. TCRdb's copy holds only in-frame clones and misses some; the assay was immunoSEQ multiplex PCR. Of some 90,000 clones in the sample, 65% to 75% were seen once. The chain uses TRBV18 and TRBJ2-7; 9 nucleotides align to TRBD1. The source is a woman in her sixties or seventies in good health and CMV-seropositive. Sequenced sample: PBMCs. The CDR3 DNA reads as TGTGCCAGCTCACCACCGAAGGACAGGGGTTCCTACGAGCAGTACTTC. Protein product: CASSPPKDRGSYEQYF.